This entry lists 20 T cell receptor beta chains sequenced from one sample in a study of response to subunit inactivated influenza vaccine. TCRdb fed the RT-PCR reads into MiXCR, producing one record per CDR3 protein. The repertoire consists of about 520,000 distinct CDR3 sequences, with approximately 7.3% occurring once and the leading ten covering roughly 14%. Sequencing used PBMCs from blood, obtained about 24 months after vaccination. Source of these receptors: a man aged 50 to 69 who received an inactivated influenza vaccine.

The chain uses TRBV6-1 and TRBJ1-1, with D tentatively TRBD1 (6 bases). The CDR3 contains 13 residues. Trimming took 5 bases from V and 4 from J, leaving 11 bases between them. Germline CDR1 reads MNHNS; CDR2 reads SASEGT. CDR3 DNA sequence: TGTGCCAGCAGTCGTACAGGGCCCACTGAAGCTTTCTTT. Amino acids: CASSRTGPTEAFF.

This clonotype has a count of ten or more. The rearrangement links TRBV12-3 or TRBV12-4 to TRBJ1-2, with D unresolved. CDR3 length: 15 residues. The V and J ends lost 4 bases and 8 bases respectively, with 20 bases between them. The CDR3 coding sequence is TGTGCCAGCAGTTCTCCTGCTGCGGACGGTGGAGGCTACACCTTC. Protein: CASSSPAADGGGYTF.

This clonotype was detected a few times. The rearrangement links TRBV12-3 or TRBV12-4 to TRBJ1-4; possibly TRBD1 for D (6 bases). V lost 4 bases and J 6 bases, leaving 18 bases between the germline ends. There are 16 residues in the CDR3. The CDR3 nucleotides are TGTGCCAGCAGTTCTAACCAGGGGATCCCTTATGAAAAACTGTTTTTT. It is translated as CASSSNQGIPYEKLFF.

This clonotype was recorded many times. This chain uses TRBV7-2 with TRBJ2-7; 8 bases agree with TRBD2. The CDR3 has 13 residues. Germline V CDR1 and CDR2: SGHTA, FQGNSA. V lost 5 bases and J lost 6; bases outside the gene matches: 6. CDR3 nucleotide sequence: TGTGCCAGCAGCCGAGGACTAGCCCTCGAGCAGTACTTC. This translates into CASSRGLALEQYF.

The V and J genes are TRBV11-2 and TRBJ2-4, with TRBD1 identical over 7 bases. Trimming at V came to 4 bases and at J to 3 bases, leaving 6 bases not matched to a gene. The germline V gene encodes CDR1 SGHAT and CDR2 FQNNGV. This CDR3 spans 15 amino acids. This CDR3 is CASSSTGTGKNIQYF. In DNA form, the CDR3 reads TGTGCCAGCAGCTCGACAGGGACGGGCAAAAACATTCAGTACTTC.

This clonotype has more than one count but fewer than ten. V usage is TRBV4-3 and J usage is TRBJ2-3; 9 nucleotides match TRBD2. This CDR3 is built from 17 residues. Germline loops: CDR1 LGHNA, CDR2 YSLEER. Trimming removed 3 bases from V and 6 bases from J; junction bases left unmatched: 13. The CDR3 protein is CASSQGRGSGRGDTQYF. The CDR3 nucleotides are TGCGCCAGCAGCCAGGGGAGGGGTAGCGGGAGAGGGGATACGCAGTATTTT.

There are a few counts of this clonotype. V usage is TRBV12-3 or TRBV12-4 and J usage is TRBJ2-1; D not certain. The germline V and J ends were trimmed by 6 bases and 6 bases, with 18 bases remaining between them. The CDR3 contains 15 residues. CDR3 DNA: TGTGCCAGCAGCATCCTAGGTGGCACCAGCAATGAGCAGTTCTTC. Its protein product is CASSILGGTSNEQFF.

This clonotype was seen more than once but under ten times. The J gene is TRBJ1-1, the V gene TRBV3-1; the D is unclear. Germline V gene sequence: CDR1 LGHDT, CDR2 YNNKEL (reference sequence). This CDR3 contains 11 residues. V lost 8 bases and J lost 0, with 4 bases in between. CDR3 loop: CASAMNTEAFF. CDR3 DNA sequence: TGTGCCAGCGCCATGAACACTGAAGCTTTCTTT.

This clonotype occurred a few times. This chain joins TRBV6-5 and TRBJ1-2; D gene ambiguous. There are 13 residues in the CDR3. From germline, CDR1 is MNHEY and CDR2 SVGAGI. The V gene lost 3 bases and the J gene lost 7 bases, with 12 bases spanning the gap. The CDR3 spells CASSYVGSSGYTF. The CDR3, as DNA: TGTGCCAGCAGTTATGTAGGGTCGAGTGGCTACACCTTC.

V usage is TRBV15 and J usage is TRBJ2-1; TRBD1 might be the D (5 bases). There are 16 residues in the CDR3. Germline V gives CDR1 LNHNV, CDR2 YYDKDF (reference sequence). V was cut by 4 bases and J by 2 bases, with 15 bases left in between. The CDR3 DNA sequence: TGTGCCACCAGCAAAGGGGTAACAGGAACCTACAATGAGCAGTTCTTC. This codes for CATSKGVTGTYNEQFF.

This clonotype has only a few counts. V usage is TRBV28 and J usage is TRBJ1-3, with a weak D call TRBD1 (5 bases). Germline lookup yields CDR1 MDHEN and CDR2 SYDVKM. There are 13 residues in the CDR3. The V end lost 7 bases, the J end lost 1 base, and 8 bases lay between the germline ends. The CDR3 bases are TGTGCCAGCAAACGGGGGTCTGGAAACACCATATATTTT. Its translation is CASKRGSGNTIYF.

Many counts were recorded for this clonotype. The V call is TRBV5-1, the J call TRBJ2-7; tentatively, D is TRBD1 (6 bases). The CDR3 contains 14 residues. Germline V lookup: CDR1 SGHRS, CDR2 YFSETQ. The V and J ends lost 4 bases and 6 bases respectively, with 17 bases between them. The CDR3 sequence: CASSMEAPGVEQYF. The DNA for the CDR3 is TGCGCCAGCAGCATGGAAGCCCCAGGGGTCGAGCAGTACTTC.

This clonotype was counted only a few times. The rearrangement links TRBV5-1 to TRBJ1-2, with a tentative D call TRBD1 (5 bases). Germline V gene sequence: CDR1 SGHRS, CDR2 YFSETQ. V lost 4 bases, J lost 3 bases, and 13 bases lay in between. CDR3 size: 14 residues. The CDR3 DNA follows: TGCGCCAGCAGCCAAGACACGGGGGACTATGGCTACACCTTC. It is translated as CASSQDTGDYGYTF.

This clonotype has a handful of counts. J is TRBJ1-1 and V is TRBV5-1; 7 positions match TRBD1. V lost 1 base and J lost 1; bases outside the gene matches: 7. The CDR3 has 16 residues. Germline lookup yields CDR1 SGHRS and CDR2 YFSETQ. The CDR3 DNA is TGCGCCAGCAGCTTGAACCGACAGGGCCCGAACACTGAAGCTTTCTTT. It codes for CASSLNRQGPNTEAFF.

CDR3: CASSKAGGENTEAFF. CDR3 coding DNA: TGTGCCAGCAGCAAAGCCGGGGGGGAGAACACTGAAGCTTTCTTT. V and J are TRBV4-2 and TRBJ1-1; maybe TRBD1 (5 bases). Germline lookup yields CDR1 LGHNA and CDR2 YNFKEQ. Trimming shortened V by 5 bases and J by 1 base, and 14 bases separated the two germline ends. The CDR3 is 15 residues long.

The V gene is TRBV12-3 or TRBV12-4, the J gene TRBJ1-5, with D perhaps matching TRBD1 (5 bases). The CDR3 contains 19 residues. Trimming removed 5 bases at V and 0 bases at J, with 23 bases between. The CDR3 region has the DNA TGTGCCAGCAGTCCCAGGGAGGAGCTCGGGGACCTTAGCAATCAGCCCCAGCATTTT. This sequence encodes CASSPREELGDLSNQPQHF.

Concerning this clonotype itself: This sequence may be a read error, since a much larger clone differs from it by one base. This chain connects TRBV29-1 to TRBJ2-1; no clear D. This CDR3 spans 10 amino acids. Germline loops: CDR1 SQVTM, CDR2 ANQGSEA. The V end was cut by 7 bases, the J end by 10 bases, with 11 bases between. CDR3 protein: CSAAAEEQFF. The CDR3 DNA follows: TGCAGCGCTGCGGCCGAAGAGCAGTTCTTC.

This clonotype was seen a handful of times. V and J are TRBV4-3 and TRBJ2-1; no reliable D call. Germline V gene data show CDR1 as LGHNA and CDR2 as YSLEER. CDR3 size: 15 residues. V lost 0 bases, J lost 0 bases, and 6 bases lay in between. CDR3 sequence reads: CASSQDSVSYNEQFF. The CDR3 nucleotides are TGCGCCAGCAGCCAAGACAGTGTCTCCTACAATGAGCAGTTCTTC.

V is TRBV4-3 and J is TRBJ1-2, with D perhaps matching TRBD1 (5 bases). Trimming took off 1 base at V and 14 bases at J, with 17 bases between the two ends. The CDR3 has 13 amino acids. Germline CDR1 reads LGHNA; CDR2 reads YSLEER. CDR3 nucleotides: TGCGCCAGCAGCCAAGGATCCGGGACCGCGGCAACCTTC. As protein: CASSQGSGTAATF.

This clonotype was seen ten or more times. The CDR3 DNA sequence: TGCGCCAGCAGCTTGGCCGAGGGCCTTAACTATGGCTACACCTTC. This codes for CASSLAEGLNYGYTF. V and J are TRBV5-1 and TRBJ1-2; unclear D gene. The CDR3 contains 15 residues. V was clipped by 0 bases and J by 1 base, with 10 bases between them. CDR1 is SGHRS, CDR2 YFSETQ, per germline.